The 32 T cell receptor beta chains presented below share a single source sample, sequenced in a study of T cell responses to AZD1222 COVID-19 vaccine. Using immunoSEQ multiplex PCR, the repertoire was profiled, and TCRdb retains in-frame clones only, with some absent. Here the sample spans more than 95,000 clones, 90% to 95% being singletons. Here the sequenced sample was peripheral blood, taken on day 0 of AZD1222 vaccination. These receptors were collected from an adult in good health.

The chain couples TRBV18 to TRBJ1-3, with D possibly being TRBD1 (5 bases). Germline CDR1 KGHSH, CDR2 LQKENI. The CDR3 is 15 residues long. V was pared by 3 bases and J by 2 bases, with 11 bases between. The CDR3 protein is CASSPGAFTGNTIYF. Here the CDR3 DNA reads TGTGCCAGCTCACCTGGGGCCTTTACTGGAAACACCATATATTTT. The full variable domain, with the rest looked up from reference TRBV18 and TRBJ1-3, is NAGVMQNPRHLVRRRGQEARLRCSPMKGHSHVYWYRQLPEEGLKFMVYLQKENIIDESGMPKERFSAEFPKEGPSILRIQQVVRGDSAAYFCASSPGAFTGNTIYFGEGSWLTVV.

The V call is TRBV5-1, the J call TRBJ2-3; D is undetermined. The CDR3 contains 14 residues. V lost 0 bases, J lost 2 bases, and 7 bases lay in between. CDR1 is SGHRS and CDR2 is YFSETQ in the germline V gene. The CDR3 spells CASSLGTTTDTQYF. CDR3 DNA: TGCGCCAGCAGCTTGGGCACTACCACAGATACGCAGTATTTT.

The rearrangement joins TRBV19 to TRBJ2-6; D unresolved. Germline V gene data show CDR1 as LNHDA and CDR2 as SQIVND (reference sequence). The CDR3 extends over 17 amino acids. Trimming shortened V by 5 bases and J by 0 bases, and 14 bases separated the two germline ends. The CDR3 spells CASSDARVASGANVLTF. The CDR3 nucleotides are TGTGCCAGTAGTGATGCAAGAGTAGCCTCTGGGGCCAACGTCCTGACTTTC.

The chain employs TRBV7-3 and TRBJ2-7, with D perhaps TRBD1 or TRBD2 (5 bases each). This CDR3 has 17 amino acids. Between the trimmed V and J ends, which lost 2 bases and 5 bases, there was a span of 22 bases. The germline gives CDR1 SGHTA, CDR2 FQGTGA. The CDR3 DNA sequence: TGTGCCAGCAGCTTACAGCCATCCGGGACCCCAGGCGACGAGCAGTACTTC. Translated: CASSLQPSGTPGDEQYF.

The sample holds one count of this clone. This chain uses TRBV23-1 with TRBJ1-1; no firm D call. TRBV23-1 is an open reading frame whose function is uncertain. Trimming removed 2 bases at V and 1 base at J, with 8 bases between. CDR3 size: 14 residues. CDR3 DNA: TGCGCCAGCAGTCAAGATGTTTCGAACACTGAAGCTTTCTTT. As protein: CASSQDVSNTEAFF.

V gene TRBV18 combines with J gene TRBJ2-3; 7 bases align to TRBD1. From germline, CDR1 is KGHSH and CDR2 LQKENI. The CDR3 is 15 residues long. With V trimmed by 6 bases and J by 0 bases, 6 bases remained unmatched. In nucleotides, the CDR3 is TGTGCCAGCTCTCGACAGGGTGCTAGCACAGATACGCAGTATTTT. Its protein product is CASSRQGASTDTQYF. Based on the CDR3 plus reference TRBV18 and TRBJ2-3, the full variable domain is NAGVMQNPRHLVRRRGQEARLRCSPMKGHSHVYWYRQLPEEGLKFMVYLQKENIIDESGMPKERFSAEFPKEGPSILRIQQVVRGDSAAYFCASSRQGASTDTQYFGPGTRLTVL.

This clone was recorded a few times. The V and J genes are TRBV9 and TRBJ2-3; TRBD2 agrees at 8 bases. The CDR3 is 15 residues long. Per the germline V gene, CDR1 is SGDLS and CDR2 is YYNGEE. V shed 3 bases and J 1 base; nucleotides not matched to a gene: 4. CDR3 in amino acids: CASSARLARTDTQYF. For the CDR3, the DNA is TGTGCCAGCAGCGCCAGACTAGCGCGCACAGATACGCAGTATTTT.

This chain uses TRBV5-1 with TRBJ1-1; 8 bases are shared with TRBD1. V was clipped by 4 bases and J by 0 bases; unmatched bases: 8. Looked up from germline, CDR1 is SGHRS and CDR2 is YFSETQ. This CDR3 has 16 amino acids. The CDR3 is CASSLTTGALNTEAFF. CDR3 in DNA: TGCGCCAGCAGCCTGACGACAGGGGCCCTGAACACTGAAGCTTTCTTT.

The V call is TRBV13, the J call TRBJ2-7; D is uncertain. V dropped 4 bases and J dropped 0 bases, with 10 bases sitting between them. Per the germline V gene, CDR1 is PRHDT and CDR2 is FYEKMQ (reference sequence). The CDR3 covers 14 residues. The CDR3 is CASSYRAHSYEQYF. CDR3 DNA: TGTGCCAGCAGCTATCGGGCCCACTCCTACGAGCAGTACTTC.

This clone occurred once. The chain recombines TRBV21-1 with TRBJ2-7; TRBD1 is the table's D call, not checked against the DNA. TRBV21-1 is designated a pseudogene. The CDR3 loop spans 14 amino acids. Here the CDR3 reads CASITGGSSYEQYF. The CDR3 nucleotides are TGTGCCAGCATAACAGGGGGTAGCTCCTACGAGCAGTACTTC.

V and J are TRBV5-4 and TRBJ2-5; TRBD2 agrees at 9 bases. CDR1 and CDR2 from the germline V gene are SGHNT and YYREEE (reference sequence). V was clipped by 5 bases and J by 4 bases; unmatched bases: 6. The CDR3 runs 14 residues. CDR3 DNA: TGTGCCAGCAGAAGCGCGGGAGGGCCAGAGACCCAGTACTTC. The encoded protein is CASRSAGGPETQYF.

The chain uses TRBV19 and TRBJ1-1; 10 nucleotides line up with TRBD1. Germline assignment: CDR1 LNHDA and CDR2 SQIVND (reference sequence). This CDR3 has 14 residues. The V and J ends lost 6 bases and 3 bases, in that order; junction bases with no gene match: 4. CDR3 DNA: TGTGCCAGTAGGTGGGGACAGGGGTACACTGAAGCTTTCTTT. The encoded protein is CASRWGQGYTEAFF. The variable domain in full, completed from reference TRBV19 and TRBJ1-1, reads DGGITQSPKYLFRKEGQNVTLSCEQNLNHDAMYWYRQDPGQGLRLIYYSQIVNDFQKGDIAEGYSVSREKKESFPLTVTSAQKNPTAFYLCASRWGQGYTEAFFGQGTRLTVV.

This chain connects TRBV11-2 to TRBJ1-1; 7 bases fit TRBD1. V trimming: 5 bases; J trimming: 0 bases; junction bases outside the gene matches: 3. Germline CDR1 SGHAT, CDR2 FQNNGV. The CDR3 runs to 14 residues. The CDR3 nucleotides read TGTGCCAGCAGCAGACAGGGCATGAACACTGAAGCTTTCTTT. Its translation is CASSRQGMNTEAFF.

CDR3 region: CASSPGLLGAKNIQYF. CDR3 DNA sequence: TGTGCCAGTAGTCCCGGTTTGCTGGGAGCAAAAAACATTCAGTACTTC. This rearrangement joins TRBV19 to TRBJ2-4, with D possibly TRBD2 on 5 matching bases. Germline-derived CDR1 and CDR2 are LNHDA and SQIVND (reference sequence). CDR3 length: 16 amino acids. V was cut by 5 bases and J by 4 bases, with 18 bases left in between.

This clone was seen once. J is TRBJ1-3 and V is TRBV6-5; D is ambiguous. CDR3 length: 15 amino acids. Germline assignment: CDR1 MNHEY and CDR2 SVGAGI. Trimming shortened V by 8 bases and J by 0 bases, and 14 bases separated the two germline ends. The CDR3 nucleotides are TGTGCCAGCTTAGGAAACACTCACTCTGGAAACACCATATATTTT. It codes for CASLGNTHSGNTIYF.

The rearrangement uses TRBV6-5 and TRBJ1-2, with unresolved D. The germline CDR1 and CDR2 sequences are MNHEY and SVGAGI. The CDR3 extends over 12 amino acids. V was cut by 6 bases and J by 4 bases, with 9 bases left in between. As DNA, the CDR3 is TGTGCCAGCAGGTGGATTGTCTATGGCTACACCTTC. Translated, it gives CASRWIVYGYTF.

The rearrangement joins TRBV14 to TRBJ2-2; D may be TRBD2 (5 bases). Germline CDR1 and CDR2: SGHDN and FVKESK. V shed 8 bases and J shed 5 bases, with 6 bases lying between them. CDR3 length: 11 residues. CDR3 DNA: TGTGCCAGCGGGAGAACCGGGGAGCTGTTTTTT. This codes for CASGRTGELFF.

This clone has just one count. The chain is built from TRBV6-4 and TRBJ2-2; 8 bases agree with TRBD2. Germline lookup yields CDR1 MRHNA and CDR2 SNTAGT. Germline trimming cut 5 bases from V and 5 bases from J; bases unmatched to any gene: 7. The length of the CDR3 is 15 residues. CDR3 sequence: CASSSGTSNTGELFF. CDR3 sequence (DNA): TGTGCCAGCAGTTCCGGGACTAGTAATACCGGGGAGCTGTTTTTT.

V usage is TRBV7-2 and J usage is TRBJ2-7; possibly TRBD2 for D (6 bases). V lost 1 base and J lost 1, with 11 bases in between. Per the germline V gene, CDR1 is SGHTA and CDR2 is FQGNSA. The CDR3 runs 15 residues. CDR3 in DNA: TGTGCCAGCAGCTTAGATACGGGAGTGTCCTACGAGCAGTACTTC. Its protein product is CASSLDTGVSYEQYF.

The chain is built from TRBV10-3 and TRBJ2-7; D remains ambiguous. V lost 4 bases and J lost 1, with 8 bases in between. The CDR3 is made up of 13 amino acids. Germline V gene sequence: CDR1 ENHRY, CDR2 SYGVKD. The CDR3 nucleotides are TGTGCCATCAGTGCGCGGACGTCCTACGAGCAGTACTTC. It is translated as CAISARTSYEQYF.

The genes are TRBV30 and TRBJ1-2, with TRBD1 as a possible D gene (6 bases). Germline V lookup: CDR1 GTSNPN, CDR2 SVGIG (reference sequence). V shed 4 bases and J shed 7 bases, with 16 bases lying between them. The CDR3 sequence is 13 residues long. CDR3 sequence: CAWTSGDGSGYTF. The CDR3 nucleotides read TGTGCCTGGACGTCAGGGGATGGGTCTGGCTACACCTTC.

The chain links TRBV7-7 to TRBJ1-1, with a weak D call TRBD1 (5 bases). Per the germline V gene, CDR1 is SSHAT and CDR2 is FNYEAQ (reference sequence). The CDR3 is 13 amino acids. V lost 4 bases and J lost 1, with 7 bases in between. CDR3: CASSSGTNTEAFF. The DNA of the CDR3 is TGTGCCAGCAGCTCCGGGACGAACACTGAAGCTTTCTTT.

V is TRBV9 and J is TRBJ1-2; D might be TRBD1 (5 bases). This CDR3 is 15 amino acids long. Looked up from germline, CDR1 is SGDLS and CDR2 is YYNGEE. V was shortened by 3 bases and J by 2 bases, with 14 bases between the two germline ends. The CDR3 DNA follows: TGTGCCAGCAGCGCGGGGGACCTACCCAACTATGGCTACACCTTC. Translated: CASSAGDLPNYGYTF.

The chain links TRBV29-1 to TRBJ2-7; 9 bases map to TRBD2. V lost 4 bases and J lost 4; bases outside the gene matches: 2. CDR1 SQVTM and CDR2 ANQGSEA come from the germline V gene. This CDR3 is built from 12 residues. For the CDR3, the DNA is TGCAGCGTTGCAGCGGGAGGATACGAGCAGTACTTC. This gives the protein CSVAAGGYEQYF.

CDR3 nucleotides: TGCGCCAGCAGCTTACCGGGAGCCTACAATGAGCAGTTCTTC. Translated: CASSLPGAYNEQFF. This chain uses TRBV5-1 with TRBJ2-1; tentative D call: TRBD2 (6 bases). This CDR3 contains 14 residues. Germline CDR1 SGHRS, CDR2 YFSETQ. V shed 2 bases and J shed 2 bases, with 8 bases lying between them.

This clone has just a few counts. The V gene is TRBV28, the J gene TRBJ2-7, with D possibly matching TRBD2 (5 bases). CDR1 and CDR2 from the germline V gene are MDHEN and SYDVKM. The CDR3 sequence is 15 residues long. V gave up 8 bases and J gave up 4 bases, with 21 bases separating them. CDR3 sequence reads: CASLNPGKSRYEQYF. The DNA of the CDR3 is TGTGCCAGCCTTAACCCGGGGAAATCAAGGTACGAGCAGTACTTC. Full variable domain (outside the CDR3, taken from reference TRBV28 and TRBJ2-7): DVKVTQSSRYLVKRTGEKVFLECVQDMDHENMFWYRQDPGLGLRLIYFSYDVKMKEKGDIPEGYSVSREKKERFSLILESASTNQTSMYLCASLNPGKSRYEQYFGPGTRLTVT.

The chain is built from TRBV24-1 and TRBJ2-5, with 10 bases that match TRBD2. V dropped 3 bases and J dropped 4; count of bases not matched to a gene: 7. The CDR3 consists of 16 residues. Per the germline V gene, CDR1 is KGHDR and CDR2 is SFDVKD. The CDR3 region is CATSDPGLATGETQYF. DNA for the CDR3: TGTGCCACCAGTGATCCGGGACTAGCGACAGGAGAGACCCAGTACTTC.

This rearrangement joins TRBV6-1 to TRBJ1-4; maybe TRBD1 (5 bases). Germline values: CDR1 MNHNS, CDR2 SASEGT. Trimming pared 0 bases from V and 5 bases from J, leaving 10 bases between. The CDR3 sequence is 15 residues long. The CDR3 spells CASSEAGTANEKLFF. In DNA, the CDR3 is TGTGCCAGCAGTGAAGCGGGGACCGCCAATGAAAAACTGTTTTTT.

The CDR3 spells CASSQGNSPLHF. CDR3 DNA sequence: TGTGCCAGCAGCCAAGGGAATTCACCCCTCCACTTT. V is TRBV14 and J is TRBJ1-6; no firm D call. V shed 1 base and J shed 7 bases, with 2 bases lying between them. The CDR3 contains 12 residues. The germline CDR1 and CDR2 sequences are SGHDN and FVKESK.

This clone was recorded a few times. V usage is TRBV18 and J usage is TRBJ1-1; possibly TRBD1 for D (6 bases). The CDR3 is made up of 15 amino acids. Looked up from germline, CDR1 is KGHSH and CDR2 is LQKENI. V lost 1 base and J lost 5, with 14 bases in between. CDR3 sequence reads: CASSPRAGALTEAFF. Written as DNA, the CDR3 is TGTGCCAGCTCACCACGGGCAGGGGCATTGACTGAAGCTTTCTTT.

The CDR3 reads CASSPKRALNYGYTF. The CDR3 DNA follows: TGTGCCAGCAGCCCCAAGAGGGCACTCAACTATGGCTACACCTTC. This chain links TRBV3-1 (or the pseudogene TRBV3-2) with TRBJ1-2; no clear D. Germline loops: CDR1 LGHDT, CDR2 YNNKEL (reference sequence). CDR3 length: 15 amino acids. The V and J ends lost 4 bases and 2 bases respectively, with 14 bases between them.

The V call is TRBV29-1, the J call TRBJ2-3; the D call may be TRBD1 or TRBD2 (5 bases each). Trimming took 7 bases from V and 0 from J, leaving 8 bases between them. This CDR3 has 12 amino acids. Per germline, CDR1 SQVTM and CDR2 ANQGSEA. The CDR3 nucleotides read TGCAGCGGAGGGGTTAGCACAGATACGCAGTATTTT. Its protein product is CSGGVSTDTQYF.